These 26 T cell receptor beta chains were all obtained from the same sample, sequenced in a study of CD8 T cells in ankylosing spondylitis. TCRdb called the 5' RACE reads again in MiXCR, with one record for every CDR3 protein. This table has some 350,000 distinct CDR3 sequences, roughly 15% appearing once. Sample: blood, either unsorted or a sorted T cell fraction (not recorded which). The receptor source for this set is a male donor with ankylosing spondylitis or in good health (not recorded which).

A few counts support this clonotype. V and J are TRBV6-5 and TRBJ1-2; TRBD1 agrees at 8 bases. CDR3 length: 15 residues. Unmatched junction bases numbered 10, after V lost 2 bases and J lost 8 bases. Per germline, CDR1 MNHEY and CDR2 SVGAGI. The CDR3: CASSYTPDRGGGYTF. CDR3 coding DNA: TGTGCCAGCAGTTACACCCCAGACAGGGGCGGGGGCTACACCTTC.

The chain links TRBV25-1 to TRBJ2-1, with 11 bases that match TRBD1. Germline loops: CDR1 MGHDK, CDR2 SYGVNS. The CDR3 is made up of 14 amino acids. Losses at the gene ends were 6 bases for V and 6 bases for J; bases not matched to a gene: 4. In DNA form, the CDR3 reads TGTGCCAGCAGCTGGACAGGGGGCAGCAATGAGCAGTTCTTC. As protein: CASSWTGGSNEQFF.

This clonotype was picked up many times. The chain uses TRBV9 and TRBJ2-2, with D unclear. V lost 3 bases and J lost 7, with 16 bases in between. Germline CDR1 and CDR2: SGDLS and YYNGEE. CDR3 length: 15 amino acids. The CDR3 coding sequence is TGTGCCAGCAGCGAACGTACTACTCCGGGCGGGGAGCTGTTTTTT. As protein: CASSERTTPGGELFF.

Written as DNA, the CDR3 is TGTGCCAGCAGCTCAGAAGGCGGGGAGCTGTTTTTT. It is translated as CASSSEGGELFF. V usage is TRBV7-7 and J usage is TRBJ2-2; D is unresolved. The CDR3 extends over 12 amino acids. Per the germline V gene, CDR1 is SSHAT and CDR2 is FNYEAQ (reference sequence). Trimming removed 4 bases at V and 7 bases at J, with 7 bases between.

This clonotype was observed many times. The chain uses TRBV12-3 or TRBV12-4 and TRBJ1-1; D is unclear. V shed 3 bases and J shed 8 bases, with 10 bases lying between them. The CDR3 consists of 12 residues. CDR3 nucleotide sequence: TGTGCCAGCAGTTTTGCCAGAGAAGAAGCTTTCTTT. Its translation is CASSFAREEAFF.

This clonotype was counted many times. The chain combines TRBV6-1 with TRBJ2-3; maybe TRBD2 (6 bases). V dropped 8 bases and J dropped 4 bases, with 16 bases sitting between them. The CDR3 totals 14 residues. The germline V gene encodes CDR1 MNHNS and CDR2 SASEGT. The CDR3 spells CASESMLASDTQYF. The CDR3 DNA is TGTGCCAGCGAGTCGATGCTAGCGTCAGATACGCAGTATTTT.

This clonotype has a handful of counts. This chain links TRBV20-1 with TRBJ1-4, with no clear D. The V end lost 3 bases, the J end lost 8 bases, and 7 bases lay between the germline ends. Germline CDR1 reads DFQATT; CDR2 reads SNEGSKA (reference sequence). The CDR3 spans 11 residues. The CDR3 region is CSASGTEKLFF. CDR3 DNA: TGCAGTGCTAGTGGTACCGAAAAACTGTTTTTT.

In nucleotides, the CDR3 is TGTGCCAGCAGTGAAGCGAGGTCCGGGGAGCTGTTTTTT. Its protein is CASSEARSGELFF. J is TRBJ2-2 and V is TRBV2; the D is unclear. The CDR3 contains 13 residues. V was pared by 0 bases and J by 6 bases, with 5 bases between. Germline CDR1 reads SNHLY; CDR2 reads FYNNEI.

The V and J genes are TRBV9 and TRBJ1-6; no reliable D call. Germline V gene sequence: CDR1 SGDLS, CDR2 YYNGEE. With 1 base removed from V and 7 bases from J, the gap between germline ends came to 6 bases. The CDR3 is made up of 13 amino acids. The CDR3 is CASSVKENSPLHF. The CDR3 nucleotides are TGTGCCAGCAGCGTAAAAGAGAATTCACCCCTCCACTTT.

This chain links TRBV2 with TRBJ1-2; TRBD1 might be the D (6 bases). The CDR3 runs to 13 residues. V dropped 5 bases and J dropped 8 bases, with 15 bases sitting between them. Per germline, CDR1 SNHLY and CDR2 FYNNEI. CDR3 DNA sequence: TGTGCCAGCAGTAAAGGGGGGTCTGAGGGCTACACCTTC. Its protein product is CASSKGGSEGYTF.

The CDR3 spells CASTGGGTNTGELFF. The CDR3 nucleotides read TGTGCCAGCACGGGGGGAGGGACGAACACCGGGGAGCTGTTTTTT. The V gene is TRBV6-1, the J gene TRBJ2-2, with 7 nucleotides matching TRBD2. V lost 7 bases, J lost 0 bases, and 5 bases stayed unmatched. From germline, CDR1 is MNHNS and CDR2 SASEGT. This CDR3 has 15 residues.

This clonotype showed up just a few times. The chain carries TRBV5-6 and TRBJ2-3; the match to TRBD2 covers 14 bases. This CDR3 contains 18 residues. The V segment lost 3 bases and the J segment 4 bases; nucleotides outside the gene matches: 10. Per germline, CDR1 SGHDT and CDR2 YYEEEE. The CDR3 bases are TGTGCCAGCAGCTCGACTAGCGGGAGGGCCGAAGGGGCAGATACGCAGTATTTT. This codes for CASSSTSGRAEGADTQYF.

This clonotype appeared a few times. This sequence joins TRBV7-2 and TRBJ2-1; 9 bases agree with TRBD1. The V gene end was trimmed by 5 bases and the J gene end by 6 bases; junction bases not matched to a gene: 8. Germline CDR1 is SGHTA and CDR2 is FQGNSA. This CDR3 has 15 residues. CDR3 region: CASSRRDREGNEQFF. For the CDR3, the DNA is TGTGCCAGCAGCCGCCGGGACAGGGAAGGCAATGAGCAGTTCTTC.

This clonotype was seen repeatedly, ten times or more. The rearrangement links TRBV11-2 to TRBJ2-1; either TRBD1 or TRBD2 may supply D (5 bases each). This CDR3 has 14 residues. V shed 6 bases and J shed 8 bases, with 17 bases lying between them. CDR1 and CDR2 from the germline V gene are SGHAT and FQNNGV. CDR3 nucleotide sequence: TGTGCCAGCAGTCTCTGGGGGACGGACCATGAGCAGTTCTTC. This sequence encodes CASSLWGTDHEQFF.

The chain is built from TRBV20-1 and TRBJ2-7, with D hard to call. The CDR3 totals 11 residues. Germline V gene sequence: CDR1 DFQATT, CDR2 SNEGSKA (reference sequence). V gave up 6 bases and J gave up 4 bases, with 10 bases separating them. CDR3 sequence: CSAHHGYEQYF. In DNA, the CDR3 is TGCAGTGCCCATCACGGGTACGAGCAGTACTTC.

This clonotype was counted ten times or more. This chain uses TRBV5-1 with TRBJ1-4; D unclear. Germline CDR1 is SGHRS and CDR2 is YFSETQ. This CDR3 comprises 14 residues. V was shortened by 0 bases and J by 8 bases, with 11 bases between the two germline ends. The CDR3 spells CASSLEGNGEKLFF. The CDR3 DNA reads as TGCGCCAGCAGCTTGGAGGGTAATGGCGAAAAACTGTTTTTT. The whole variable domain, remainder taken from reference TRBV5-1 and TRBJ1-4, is KAGVTQTPRYLIKTRGQQVTLSCSPISGHRSVSWYQQTPGQGLQFLFEYFSETQRNKGNFPGRFSGRQFSNSRSEMNVSTLELGDSALYLCASSLEGNGEKLFFGSGTQLSVL.

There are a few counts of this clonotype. The CDR3 DNA reads TGTGCCAGCAGTTACAAGGGGGTGGATACTGAAGCTTTCTTT. It yields the protein CASSYKGVDTEAFF. The chain combines TRBV6-5 with TRBJ1-1, with D tentatively TRBD1 (6 bases). V was cut by 2 bases and J by 5 bases, with 12 bases left in between. Germline loops: CDR1 MNHEY, CDR2 SVGAGI. The CDR3 has 14 amino acids.

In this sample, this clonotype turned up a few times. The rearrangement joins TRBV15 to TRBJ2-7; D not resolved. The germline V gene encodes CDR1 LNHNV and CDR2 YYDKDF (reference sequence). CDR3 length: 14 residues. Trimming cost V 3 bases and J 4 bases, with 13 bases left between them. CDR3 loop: CATSRHGEGYEQYF. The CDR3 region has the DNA TGTGCCACCAGCAGGCATGGGGAAGGTTACGAGCAGTACTTC.

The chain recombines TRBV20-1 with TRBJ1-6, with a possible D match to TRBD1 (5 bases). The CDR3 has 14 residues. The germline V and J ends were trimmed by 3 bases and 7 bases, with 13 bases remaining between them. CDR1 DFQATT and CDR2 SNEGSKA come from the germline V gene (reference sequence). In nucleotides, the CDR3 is TGCAGTGCTAGCGCGGGGGGAGGCAATTCACCCCTCCACTTT. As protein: CSASAGGGNSPLHF.

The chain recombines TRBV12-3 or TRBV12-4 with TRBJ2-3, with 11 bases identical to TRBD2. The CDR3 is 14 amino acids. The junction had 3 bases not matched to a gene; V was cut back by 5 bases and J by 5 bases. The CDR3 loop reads CASSRTSGRDTQYF. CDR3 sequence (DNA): TGTGCCAGCAGTCGAACTAGCGGGAGAGATACGCAGTATTTT.

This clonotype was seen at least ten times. The CDR3 spells CASSLGVTVRIYTF. Written as DNA, the CDR3 is TGCGCCAGCAGCTTGGGTGTGACAGTCCGGATCTACACCTTC. V is TRBV5-1 and J is TRBJ1-2; perhaps TRBD1 as D (5 bases). The CDR3 runs to 14 residues. Germline V CDR1 and CDR2: SGHRS, YFSETQ. V lost 0 bases and J 10 bases, leaving 16 bases between the germline ends.

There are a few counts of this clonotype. CDR3 sequence reads: CASSPRPPGQGMNTEAFF. CDR3 nucleotide sequence: TGCGCCAGCAGCCCCCGACCCCCGGGACAGGGGATGAACACTGAAGCTTTCTTT. This rearrangement joins TRBV5-1 to TRBJ1-1; 10 bases are shared with TRBD1. Germline V gene lookup returns CDR1 SGHRS and CDR2 YFSETQ. The CDR3 sequence is 18 residues long. J gave up 0 bases and V 4 bases, and 12 bases lay outside the gene matches.

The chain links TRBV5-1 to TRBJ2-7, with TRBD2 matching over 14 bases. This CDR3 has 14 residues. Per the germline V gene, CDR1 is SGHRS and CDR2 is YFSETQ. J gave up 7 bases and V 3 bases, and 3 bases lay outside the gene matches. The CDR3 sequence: CASSSGLAGEEQYF. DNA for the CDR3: TGCGCCAGCAGCTCGGGACTAGCGGGGGAGGAGCAGTACTTC.

The CDR3 DNA sequence: TGTGCCACCTACTCAGGGACCTACGAGCAGTACTTC. Protein product: CATYSGTYEQYF. The rearrangement joins TRBV10-3 to TRBJ2-7, with D tentatively TRBD1 (5 bases). V was pared by 10 bases and J by 2 bases, with 12 bases between. Looked up from germline, CDR1 is ENHRY and CDR2 is SYGVKD. The CDR3 has 12 amino acids.

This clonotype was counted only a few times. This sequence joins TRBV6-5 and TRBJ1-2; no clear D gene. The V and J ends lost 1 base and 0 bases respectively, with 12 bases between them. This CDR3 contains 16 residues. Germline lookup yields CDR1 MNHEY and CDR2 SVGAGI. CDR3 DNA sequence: TGTGCCAGCAGTTACTTAGAGGGAAAAGCTAACTATGGCTACACCTTC. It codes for CASSYLEGKANYGYTF.

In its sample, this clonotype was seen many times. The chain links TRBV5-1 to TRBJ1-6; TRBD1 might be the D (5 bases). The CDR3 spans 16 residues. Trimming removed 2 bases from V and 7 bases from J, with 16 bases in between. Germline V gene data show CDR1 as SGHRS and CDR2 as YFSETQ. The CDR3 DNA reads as TGCGCCAGCAGCTTCCGGCTGGGGACTGGGAATTCACCCCTCCACTTT. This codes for CASSFRLGTGNSPLHF.